Included here is one T cell receptor (beta chain) sequence, with context. Its antigen is currently unknown. The CDR3 consists of 18 residues. Germline loops: CDR1 MNHEY, CDR2 SVGEGT. V lost 0 bases, J lost 1 base, and 8 bases stayed unmatched. The data were taken from a study of Ad26.COV2.S vaccination and SARS-CoV-2 variants. Whole-study results and caveats: It was reported that spike-specific CD8+ and CD4+ T cell responses were substantially broad after vaccination. Spike-specific TCR breadth was greater in vaccine than placebo recipients.

Data came from immunoSEQ multiplex PCR; TCRdb stores just in-frame clones and leaves some out. The table includes over 130,000 clones, 80% to 90% detected once. Sequencing was performed on peripheral blood, taken after recovery from COVID-19. The TCR comes from a human donor who had recovered from COVID-19. The chain combines TRBV6-2 or TRBV6-3 with TRBJ2-2; 7 bases map to TRBD2. The CDR3 coding sequence is TGTGCCAGCAGTTACTCTACGGGGGGTCTCCTGAACACCGGGGAGCTGTTTTTT. Encoded protein: CASSYSTGGLLNTGELFF.